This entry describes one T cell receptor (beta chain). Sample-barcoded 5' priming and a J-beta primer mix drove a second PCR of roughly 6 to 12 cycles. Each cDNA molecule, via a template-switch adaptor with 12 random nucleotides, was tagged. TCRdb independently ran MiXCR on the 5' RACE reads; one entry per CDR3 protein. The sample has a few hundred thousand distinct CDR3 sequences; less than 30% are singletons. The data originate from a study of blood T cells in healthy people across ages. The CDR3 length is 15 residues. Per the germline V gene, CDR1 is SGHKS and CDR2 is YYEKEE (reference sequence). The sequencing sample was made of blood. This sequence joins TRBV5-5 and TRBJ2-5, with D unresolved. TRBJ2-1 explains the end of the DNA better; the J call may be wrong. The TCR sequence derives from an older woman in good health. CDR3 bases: TGTGCCAGCACCCCTTCCGGAGCCTCCTACAATGAGCAGTTCTTC. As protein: CASTPSGASYNEQFF.